This T cell receptor beta chain was identified in a study of blood T cell repertoires in COVID-19. Study information: Acute and convalescent COVID-19 specimens originated in the United States, Italy and Spain. From T cells, B-cell-depleted T cells, or PBMCs came the material, which was cDNA or gDNA.

Produced via immunoSEQ multiplex PCR; TCRdb's table is partial and in-frame only. The top ten hold around 9.1% of the sample, which has tens of thousands of clones, 80% to 95% seen once. J lost 6 bases, V lost 4 bases, and 5 bases had no gene match. This CDR3 region has 13 residues. CDR1 and CDR2 (germline): MNHEY, SVGAGI. This clone was found a few times. The TCR originated in a woman older than 75 with active COVID-19. Sequencing was carried out using peripheral blood. The V call is TRBV6-5, the J call TRBJ2-7, with 8 bases identical to TRBD1. DNA of the CDR3: TGTGCCAGCAGTTCTCAGGGGGCTGGCGAGCAGTACTTC. This gives the protein CASSSQGAGEQYF.